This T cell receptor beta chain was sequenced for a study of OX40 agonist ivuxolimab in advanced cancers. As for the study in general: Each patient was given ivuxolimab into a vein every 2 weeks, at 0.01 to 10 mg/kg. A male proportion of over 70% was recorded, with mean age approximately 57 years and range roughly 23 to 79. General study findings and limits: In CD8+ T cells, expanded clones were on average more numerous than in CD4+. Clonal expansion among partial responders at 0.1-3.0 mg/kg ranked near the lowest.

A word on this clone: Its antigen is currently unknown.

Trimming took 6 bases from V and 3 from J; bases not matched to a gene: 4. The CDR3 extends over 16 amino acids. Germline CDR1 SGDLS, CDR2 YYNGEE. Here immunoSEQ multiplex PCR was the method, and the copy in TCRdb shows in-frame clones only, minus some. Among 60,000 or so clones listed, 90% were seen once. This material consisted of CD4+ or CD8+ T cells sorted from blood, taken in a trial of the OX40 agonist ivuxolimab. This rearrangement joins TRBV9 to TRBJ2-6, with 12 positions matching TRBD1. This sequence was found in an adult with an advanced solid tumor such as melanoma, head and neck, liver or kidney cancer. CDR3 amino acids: CASKGTGGGGANVLTF. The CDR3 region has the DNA TGTGCCAGCAAAGGGACAGGGGGCGGTGGGGCCAACGTCCTGACTTTC.